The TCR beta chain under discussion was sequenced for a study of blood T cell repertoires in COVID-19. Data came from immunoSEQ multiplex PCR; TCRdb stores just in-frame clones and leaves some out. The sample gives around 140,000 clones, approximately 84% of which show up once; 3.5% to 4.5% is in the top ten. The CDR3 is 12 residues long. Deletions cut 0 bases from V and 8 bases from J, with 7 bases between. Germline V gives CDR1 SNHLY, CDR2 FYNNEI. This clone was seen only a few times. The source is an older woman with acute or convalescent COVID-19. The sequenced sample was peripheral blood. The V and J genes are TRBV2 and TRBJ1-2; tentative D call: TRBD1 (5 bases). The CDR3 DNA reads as TGTGCCAGCAGTGAAGCCTACAGGGGCTACACCTTC. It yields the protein CASSEAYRGYTF.